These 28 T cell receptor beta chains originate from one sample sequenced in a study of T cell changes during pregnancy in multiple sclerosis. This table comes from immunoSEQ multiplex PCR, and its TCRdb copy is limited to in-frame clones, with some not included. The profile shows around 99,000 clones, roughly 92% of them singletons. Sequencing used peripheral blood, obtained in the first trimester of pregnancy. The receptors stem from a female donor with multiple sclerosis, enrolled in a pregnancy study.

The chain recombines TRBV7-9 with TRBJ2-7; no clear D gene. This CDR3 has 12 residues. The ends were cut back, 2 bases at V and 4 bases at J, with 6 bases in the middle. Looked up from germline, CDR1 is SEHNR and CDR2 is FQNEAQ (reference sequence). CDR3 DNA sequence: TGTGCCAGCAGCTTACTAAATTACGAGCAGTACTTC. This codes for CASSLLNYEQYF.

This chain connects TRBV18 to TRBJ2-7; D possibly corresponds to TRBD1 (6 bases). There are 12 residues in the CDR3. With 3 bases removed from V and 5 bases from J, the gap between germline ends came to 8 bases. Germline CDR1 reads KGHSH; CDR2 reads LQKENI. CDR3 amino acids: CASSPGTNEQYF. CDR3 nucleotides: TGTGCCAGCTCACCCGGGACAAACGAGCAGTACTTC.

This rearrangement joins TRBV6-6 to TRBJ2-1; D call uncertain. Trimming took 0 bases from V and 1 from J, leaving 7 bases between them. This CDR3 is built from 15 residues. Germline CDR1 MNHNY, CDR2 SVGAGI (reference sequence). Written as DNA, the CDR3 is TGTGCCAGCAGTTACTCGAGTATATCCTACAATGAGCAGTTCTTC. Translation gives CASSYSSISYNEQFF.

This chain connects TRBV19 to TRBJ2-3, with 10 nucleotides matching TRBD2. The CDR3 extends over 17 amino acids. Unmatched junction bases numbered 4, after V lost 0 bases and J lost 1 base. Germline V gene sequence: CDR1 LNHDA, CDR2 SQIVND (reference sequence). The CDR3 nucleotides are TGTGCCAGTAGTATAGATCAGGGGACTAGCGGCACAGATACGCAGTATTTT. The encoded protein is CASSIDQGTSGTDTQYF.

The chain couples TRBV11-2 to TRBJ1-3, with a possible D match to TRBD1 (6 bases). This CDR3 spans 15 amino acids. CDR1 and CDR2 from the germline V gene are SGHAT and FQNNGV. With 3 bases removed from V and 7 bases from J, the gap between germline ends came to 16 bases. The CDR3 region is CASSLGTGNRNTIYF. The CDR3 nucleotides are TGTGCCAGCAGCTTGGGAACAGGGAACCGCAACACCATATATTTT.

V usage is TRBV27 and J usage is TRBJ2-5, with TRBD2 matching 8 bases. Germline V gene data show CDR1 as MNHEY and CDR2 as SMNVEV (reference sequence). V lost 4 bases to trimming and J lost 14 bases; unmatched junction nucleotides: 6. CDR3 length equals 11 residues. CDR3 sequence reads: CASSYGTRVYF. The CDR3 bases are TGTGCCAGCAGTTACGGGACTAGGGTCTACTTC.

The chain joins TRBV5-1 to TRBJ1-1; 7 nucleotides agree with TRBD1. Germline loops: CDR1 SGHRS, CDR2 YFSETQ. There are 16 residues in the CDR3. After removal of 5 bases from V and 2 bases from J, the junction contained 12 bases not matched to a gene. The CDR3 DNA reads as TGCGCCAGCAGAGGGGCCTACAGGGGACCCAACACTGAAGCTTTCTTT. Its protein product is CASRGAYRGPNTEAFF.

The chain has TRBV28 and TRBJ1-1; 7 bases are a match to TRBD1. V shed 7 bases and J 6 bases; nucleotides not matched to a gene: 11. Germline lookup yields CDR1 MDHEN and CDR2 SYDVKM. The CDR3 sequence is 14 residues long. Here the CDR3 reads CASTQSGGIPEAFF. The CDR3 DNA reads TGTGCCAGCACCCAATCAGGGGGAATCCCTGAAGCTTTCTTT.

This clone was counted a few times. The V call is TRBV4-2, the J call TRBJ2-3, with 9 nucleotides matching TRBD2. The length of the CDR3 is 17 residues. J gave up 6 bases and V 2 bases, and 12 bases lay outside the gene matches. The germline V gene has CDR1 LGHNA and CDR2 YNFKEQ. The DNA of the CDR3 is TGTGCCAGCAGCCAAAGTTCGGGACTAGCAGAGGGGGATACGCAGTATTTT. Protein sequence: CASSQSSGLAEGDTQYF.

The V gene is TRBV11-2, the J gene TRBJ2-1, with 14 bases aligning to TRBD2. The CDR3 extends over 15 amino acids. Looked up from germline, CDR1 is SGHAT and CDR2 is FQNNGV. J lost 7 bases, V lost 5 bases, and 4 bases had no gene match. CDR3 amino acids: CASSPRTSGRNEQFF. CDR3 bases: TGTGCCAGCAGCCCCCGGACTAGCGGGAGGAATGAGCAGTTCTTC. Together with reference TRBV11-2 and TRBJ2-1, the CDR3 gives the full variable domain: EAGVAQSPRYKIIEKRQSVAFWCNPISGHATLYWYQQILGQGPKLLIQFQNNGVVDDSQLPKDRFSAERLKGVDSTLKIQPAKLEDSAVYLCASSPRTSGRNEQFFGPGTRLTVL.

The CDR3 sequence is CASGESYEQYF. The CDR3 region has the DNA TGTGCCAGCGGGGAGTCCTACGAGCAGTACTTC. The chain couples TRBV11-2 to TRBJ2-7; TRBD2 might be the D (5 bases). Trimming took 8 bases from V and 1 from J, leaving 6 bases between them. This CDR3 comprises 11 residues. Germline assignment: CDR1 SGHAT and CDR2 FQNNGV.

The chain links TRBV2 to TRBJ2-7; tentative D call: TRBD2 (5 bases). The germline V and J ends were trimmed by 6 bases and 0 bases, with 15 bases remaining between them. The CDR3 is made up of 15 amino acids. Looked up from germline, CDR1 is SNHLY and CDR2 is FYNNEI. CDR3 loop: CASRENAGSSYEQYF. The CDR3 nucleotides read TGTGCCAGCAGAGAAAATGCTGGGAGCTCCTACGAGCAGTACTTC.

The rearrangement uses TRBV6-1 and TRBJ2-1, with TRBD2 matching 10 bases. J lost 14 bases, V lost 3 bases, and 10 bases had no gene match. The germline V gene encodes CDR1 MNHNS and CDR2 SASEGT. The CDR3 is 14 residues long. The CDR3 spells CASSEFSSGSSKFF. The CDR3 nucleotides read TGTGCCAGCAGTGAGTTTTCTAGCGGGAGTAGTAAGTTCTTC.

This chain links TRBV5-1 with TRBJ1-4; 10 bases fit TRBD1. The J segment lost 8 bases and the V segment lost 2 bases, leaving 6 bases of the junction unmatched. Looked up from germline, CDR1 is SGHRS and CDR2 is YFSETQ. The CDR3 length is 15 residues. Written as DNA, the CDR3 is TGCGCCAGCAGCTTACCGGGACAGGGGAGAGAAAAACTGTTTTTT. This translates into CASSLPGQGREKLFF.

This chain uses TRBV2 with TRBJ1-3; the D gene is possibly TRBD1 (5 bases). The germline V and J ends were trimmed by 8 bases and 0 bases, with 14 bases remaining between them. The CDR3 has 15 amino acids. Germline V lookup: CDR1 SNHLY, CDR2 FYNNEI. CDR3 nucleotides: TGTGCCAGCTCTAGGGACGGGAGCTCTGGAAACACCATATATTTT. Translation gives CASSRDGSSGNTIYF.

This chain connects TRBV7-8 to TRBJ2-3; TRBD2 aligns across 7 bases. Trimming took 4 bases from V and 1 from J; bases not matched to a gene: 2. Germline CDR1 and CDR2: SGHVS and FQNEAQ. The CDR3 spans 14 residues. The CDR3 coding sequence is TGTGCCAGCAGCTCGGGAGGCGGCACAGATACGCAGTATTTT. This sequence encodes CASSSGGGTDTQYF.

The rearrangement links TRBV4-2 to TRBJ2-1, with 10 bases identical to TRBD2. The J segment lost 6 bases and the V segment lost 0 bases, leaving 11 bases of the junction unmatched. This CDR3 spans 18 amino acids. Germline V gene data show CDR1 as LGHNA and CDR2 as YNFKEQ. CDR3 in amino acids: CASSQEKLQAGGINEQFF. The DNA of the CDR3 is TGTGCCAGCAGCCAAGAAAAACTCCAAGCGGGAGGGATCAATGAGCAGTTCTTC.

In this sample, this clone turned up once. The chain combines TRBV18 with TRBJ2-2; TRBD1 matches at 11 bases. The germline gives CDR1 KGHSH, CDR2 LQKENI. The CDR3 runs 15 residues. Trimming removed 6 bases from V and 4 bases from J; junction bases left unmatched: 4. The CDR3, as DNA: TGTGCCAGCTCTTCTGGACAGGGGGCCACCGGGGAGCTGTTTTTT. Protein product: CASSSGQGATGELFF.

The CDR3 DNA reads TGTGCCAGCAGCTTAGTTTCTAGCGGGCCTTACAATGAGCAGTTCTTC. This codes for CASSLVSSGPYNEQFF. This chain connects TRBV7-6 to TRBJ2-1, with 8 bases that match TRBD2. The CDR3 sequence is 16 residues long. Germline-derived CDR1 and CDR2 are SGHVS and FNYEAQ. With 1 base clipped from V and 4 bases from J, the junction kept 6 bases outside the gene matches.

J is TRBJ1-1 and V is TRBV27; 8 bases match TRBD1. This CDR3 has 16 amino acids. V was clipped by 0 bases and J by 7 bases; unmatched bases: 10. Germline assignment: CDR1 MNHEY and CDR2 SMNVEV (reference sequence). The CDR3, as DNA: TGTGCCAGCAGTTTATCGGGGACAGGAATAGTTGATGAAGCTTTCTTT. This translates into CASSLSGTGIVDEAFF.

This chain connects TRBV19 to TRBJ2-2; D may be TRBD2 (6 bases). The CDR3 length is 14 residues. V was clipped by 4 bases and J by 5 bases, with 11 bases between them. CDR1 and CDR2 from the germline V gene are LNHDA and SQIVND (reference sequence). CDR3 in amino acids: CASSTGVVTGELFF. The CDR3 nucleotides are TGTGCCAGTAGTACGGGAGTAGTGACCGGGGAGCTGTTTTTT.

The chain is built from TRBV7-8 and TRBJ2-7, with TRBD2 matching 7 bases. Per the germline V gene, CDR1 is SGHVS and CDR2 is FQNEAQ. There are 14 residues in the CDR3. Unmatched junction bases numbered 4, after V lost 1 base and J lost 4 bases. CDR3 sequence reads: CASSLEGLEYEQYF. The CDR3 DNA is TGTGCCAGCAGCTTAGAAGGACTAGAATACGAGCAGTACTTC.

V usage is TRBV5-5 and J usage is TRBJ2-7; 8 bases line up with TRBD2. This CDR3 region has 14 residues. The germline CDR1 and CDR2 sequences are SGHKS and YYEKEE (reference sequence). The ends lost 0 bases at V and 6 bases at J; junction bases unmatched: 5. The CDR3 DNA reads TGTGCCAGCAGCTTGGTGGCGCTAGCGGGCGAGCAGTACTTC. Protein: CASSLVALAGEQYF.

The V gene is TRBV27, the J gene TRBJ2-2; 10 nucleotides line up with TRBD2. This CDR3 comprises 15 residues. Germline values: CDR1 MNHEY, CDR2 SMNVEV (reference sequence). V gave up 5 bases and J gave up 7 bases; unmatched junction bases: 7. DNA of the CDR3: TGTGCCAGCAGTCGAGCGGGAGGGCCTTTCGGGGAGCTGTTTTTT. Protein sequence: CASSRAGGPFGELFF.

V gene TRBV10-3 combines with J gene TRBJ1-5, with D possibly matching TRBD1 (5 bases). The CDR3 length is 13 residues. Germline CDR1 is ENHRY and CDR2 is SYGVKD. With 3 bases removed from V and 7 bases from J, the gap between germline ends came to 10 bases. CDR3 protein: CAISEEQVQPQHF. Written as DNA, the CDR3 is TGTGCCATCAGTGAAGAACAGGTACAGCCCCAGCATTTT.

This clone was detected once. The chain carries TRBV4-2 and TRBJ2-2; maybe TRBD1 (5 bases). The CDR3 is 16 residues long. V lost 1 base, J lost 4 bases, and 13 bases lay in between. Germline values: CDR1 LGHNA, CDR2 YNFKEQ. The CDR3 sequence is CASSQVGPGGTGELFF. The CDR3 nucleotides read TGTGCCAGCAGCCAAGTGGGGCCCGGCGGCACCGGGGAGCTGTTTTTT.

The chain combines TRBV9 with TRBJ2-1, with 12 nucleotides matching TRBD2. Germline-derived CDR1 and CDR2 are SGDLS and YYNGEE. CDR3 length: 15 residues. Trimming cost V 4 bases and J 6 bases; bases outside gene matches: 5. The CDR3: CASSKLAGGRNEQFF. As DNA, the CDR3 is TGTGCCAGCAGCAAACTAGCGGGAGGCCGCAATGAGCAGTTCTTC. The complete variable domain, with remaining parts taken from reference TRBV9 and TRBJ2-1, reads DSGVTQTPKHLITATGQRVTLRCSPRSGDLSVYWYQQSLDQGLQFLIQYYNGEERAKGNILERFSAQQFPDLHSELNLSSLELGDSALYFCASSKLAGGRNEQFFGPGTRLTVL.

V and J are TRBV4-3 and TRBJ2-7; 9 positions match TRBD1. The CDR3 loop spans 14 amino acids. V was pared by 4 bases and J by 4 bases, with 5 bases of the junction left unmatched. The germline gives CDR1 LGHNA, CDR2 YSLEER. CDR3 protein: CASSPGTGKYEQYF. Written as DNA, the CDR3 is TGCGCCAGCAGCCCCGGGACAGGGAAATACGAGCAGTACTTC.